The 17 T cell receptor beta chains listed next were all sequenced from one sample in a study of blood T cell repertoires in COVID-19 (dated by TCRdb to 2019 to 2021). The library was produced with the immunoSEQ multiplex PCR assay. As stored in TCRdb, this immuneACCESS dataset retains in-frame rearrangements with V and J assigned. A fraction of the clones does not appear; measured against another copy, unresolved V genes explain less than half of the discrepancy, and the remainder lacks a known reason. The sample includes roughly 220,000 clones, with 80% to 85% observed a single time. The ten largest clones represent approximately 3% of the sample. The specimen sequenced was peripheral blood. These TCRs come from a woman aged 25 to 45 who had recovered from COVID-19.

This clone was seen more than once but under ten times. Distinct nucleotide sequences in the sample also encode this CDR3. The chain has TRBV3-1 (or the pseudogene TRBV3-2) and TRBJ2-7, with 14 bases identical to TRBD2. Trimming cost V 4 bases and J 3 bases; bases outside gene matches: 2. There are 15 residues in the CDR3. The germline V gene has CDR1 LGHDT and CDR2 YNNKEL (reference sequence). Here the CDR3 DNA reads TGTGCCAGCAGCCGCGGGACTAGCGGGAGCTACGAGCAGTACTTC. Its protein is CASSRGTSGSYEQYF.

The J gene is TRBJ1-2, the V gene TRBV27; maybe TRBD1 (5 bases). The CDR3 is made up of 15 amino acids. Germline V gene data show CDR1 as MNHEY and CDR2 as SMNVEV (reference sequence). V was trimmed by 1 base and J by 2 bases, leaving 11 bases between them. DNA of the CDR3: TGTGCCAGCAGTTTATACCCAGGGCCGAACTATGGCTACACCTTC. Its translation is CASSLYPGPNYGYTF.

The chain carries TRBV20-1 and TRBJ2-7; TRBD1 matches at 10 bases. Trimming removed 3 bases from V and 4 bases from J; junction bases left unmatched: 3. The CDR3 totals 13 residues. Germline-derived CDR1 and CDR2 are DFQATT and SNEGSKA (reference sequence). CDR3 nucleotide sequence: TGCAGTGCTAGTTCGGGACAGGGGTACGAGCAGTACTTC. Translated: CSASSGQGYEQYF.

The chain is built from TRBV28 and TRBJ1-2; D gene ambiguous. CDR1 MDHEN and CDR2 SYDVKM come from the germline V gene. Trimming cost V 5 bases and J 0 bases, with 10 bases left between them. The CDR3 loop spans 14 amino acids. The CDR3: CASSTTISNYGYTF. For the CDR3, the DNA is TGTGCCAGCAGTACGACAATTTCTAACTATGGCTACACCTTC.

This chain joins TRBV27 and TRBJ1-5, with TRBD1 as a possible D gene (5 bases). This CDR3 has 15 residues. The germline V and J ends were trimmed by 2 bases and 1 base, with 9 bases remaining between them. The germline CDR1 and CDR2 sequences are MNHEY and SMNVEV (reference sequence). The chain's CDR3 is CASSLGQGSNQPQHF. Here the CDR3 DNA reads TGTGCCAGCAGTTTAGGGCAGGGAAGCAATCAGCCCCAGCATTTT.

The rearrangement joins TRBV24-1 to TRBJ2-7; D is ambiguous. The length of the CDR3 is 12 residues. Trimming pared 5 bases from V and 5 bases from J, leaving 9 bases between. The V gene's germline CDR1 is KGHDR and CDR2 SFDVKD. The CDR3 coding sequence is TGTGCCACCAGTGCTCCTTCTCACGAGCAGTACTTC. This translates into CATSAPSHEQYF.

This clone occurred once. The chain employs TRBV6-6 and TRBJ1-2; 11 bases agree with TRBD1. This CDR3 has 16 amino acids. V lost 8 bases, J lost 7 bases, and 15 bases stayed unmatched. Germline CDR1 and CDR2: MNHNY and SVGAGI (reference sequence). This chain's CDR3 is CASGSGTGGLFSGYTF. The CDR3 nucleotides are TGTGCCAGCGGCTCCGGGACAGGGGGTTTATTCTCTGGCTACACCTTC.

There are a few counts of this clone. The chain is built from TRBV7-9 and TRBJ1-1; no reliable D call. The CDR3 is made up of 13 amino acids. Trimming shortened V by 7 bases and J by 5 bases, and 14 bases separated the two germline ends. Looked up from germline, CDR1 is SEHNR and CDR2 is FQNEAQ (reference sequence). This chain's CDR3 is CASNPSVGTEAFF. The DNA for the CDR3 is TGTGCCAGCAACCCGAGCGTCGGGACTGAAGCTTTCTTT.

This clone was recorded once. The chain recombines TRBV10-2 with TRBJ2-3, with 7 nucleotides matching TRBD2. J was trimmed by 9 bases and V by 1 base; bases with no gene match: 13. The CDR3 length is 16 residues. CDR1 WSHSY and CDR2 SAAADI come from the germline V gene. This CDR3 reads CASSEYPSGAFSTQYF. The CDR3 DNA reads TGCGCCAGCAGTGAGTACCCTAGCGGTGCCTTTAGCACGCAGTATTTT.

The rearrangement joins TRBV6-1 to TRBJ2-1; 7 positions match TRBD1. This CDR3 is built from 16 residues. V lost 2 bases to trimming and J lost 6 bases; unmatched junction nucleotides: 10. Germline values: CDR1 MNHNS, CDR2 SASEGT. The CDR3 sequence is CASSEWGQGVTNEQFF. The CDR3, as DNA: TGTGCCAGCAGTGAATGGGGGCAGGGGGTCACCAATGAGCAGTTCTTC.

The table lists this clone with a few counts. V usage is TRBV10-2 and J usage is TRBJ2-1, with D tentatively TRBD2 (6 bases). The V and J ends lost 6 bases and 5 bases respectively, with 11 bases between them. The CDR3 extends over 13 amino acids. Germline values: CDR1 WSHSY, CDR2 SAAADI. Here the CDR3 reads CASSRESHNEQFF. The CDR3 coding sequence is TGCGCCAGCAGCCGGGAGTCGCACAATGAGCAGTTCTTC.

The chain links TRBV7-9 to TRBJ1-3; tentatively, D is TRBD1 (6 bases). This CDR3 has 13 amino acids. The germline V and J ends were trimmed by 8 bases and 4 bases, with 12 bases remaining between them. Germline V CDR1 and CDR2: SEHNR, FQNEAQ (reference sequence). The CDR3 protein is CASLQGQGNTIYF. Written as DNA, the CDR3 is TGTGCCAGCCTGCAGGGGCAGGGAAACACCATATATTTT.

This chain connects TRBV30 to TRBJ2-1, with D possibly TRBD1 on 5 matching bases. V dropped 0 bases and J dropped 5 bases, with 8 bases sitting between them. Germline V lookup: CDR1 GTSNPN, CDR2 SVGIG (reference sequence). CDR3 size: 13 residues. CDR3 protein: CAWSVGVNNEQFF. The CDR3 DNA reads TGTGCCTGGAGTGTAGGGGTCAACAATGAGCAGTTCTTC.

The rearrangement links TRBV9 to TRBJ1-6; no clear D. The CDR3 is 14 amino acids. Trimming took off 2 bases at V and 7 bases at J, with 10 bases between the two ends. From germline, CDR1 is SGDLS and CDR2 YYNGEE. CDR3 bases: TGTGCCAGCAGCGTGACTCCGGGGAATTCACCCCTCCACTTT. Translation: CASSVTPGNSPLHF.

The rearrangement joins TRBV5-4 to TRBJ2-1; tentative D call: TRBD2 (7 bases). V lost 5 bases and J lost 5, with 14 bases in between. The CDR3 sequence is 14 residues long. Germline V gene sequence: CDR1 SGHNT, CDR2 YYREEE (reference sequence). The chain's CDR3 is CASRFGGDNNEQFF. The CDR3 bases are TGTGCCAGCAGGTTTGGGGGGGACAACAATGAGCAGTTCTTC.

The chain has TRBV5-1 and TRBJ2-1; the match to TRBD2 covers 7 bases. V shed 3 bases and J 8 bases; nucleotides not matched to a gene: 11. The CDR3 is 15 amino acids. Per the germline V gene, CDR1 is SGHRS and CDR2 is YFSETQ. The CDR3 nucleotides read TGCGCCAGCAGCTCTGGGGGGGTCTCGAAGGATGAGCAGTTCTTC. Its translation is CASSSGGVSKDEQFF.

The genes are TRBV19 and TRBJ2-5; D is possibly TRBD2 (6 bases). With 3 bases removed from V and 5 bases from J, the gap between germline ends came to 10 bases. This CDR3 spans 13 amino acids. Germline loops: CDR1 LNHDA, CDR2 SQIVND (reference sequence). CDR3 loop: CASSMGGIETQYF. The CDR3 nucleotides read TGTGCCAGTAGTATGGGCGGGATTGAGACCCAGTACTTC.